This T cell receptor (beta chain) was documented in a study of regulatory T cells in long-lasting Graves disease. Per germline, CDR1 SGDLS and CDR2 YYNGEE. The length of the CDR3 is 14 residues. V gave up 3 bases and J gave up 2 bases; unmatched junction bases: 2. Arm-PCR of CDR3 regions with iRepertoire HTBI primers generated TCR beta libraries. TCRdb re-analysed the multiplex PCR reads in MiXCR, keeping a single row per CDR3 protein. This sample carries a few hundred thousand distinct CDR3 sequences, around 24% of them seen once, and the ten largest clones take approximately 26%. This clonotype has more than one count but fewer than ten. Its antigen is still unknown. Time point noted: persistent/refractory GD, antithyroid drugs over 5 years with positive TRAb. The TCR library was made from RNA extracted from PBMCs. The study's findings and limits: TCR diversity was lower in persistent than newly diagnosed Graves' disease. Persistent disease preferred TRBV28, TRBJ1-2 and TRBJ2-5; new disease, TRBV20-1 and TRBJ2-1.

V is TRBV9 and J is TRBJ2-1; 7 nucleotides agree with TRBD2. The sequenced sample was peripheral blood mononuclear cells (PBMCs), obtained when the disease was refractory, from a patient treated with antithyroid drugs. This TCR was sampled from a female donor with Graves disease. The CDR3 sequence: CASSAGGTYNEQFF. The CDR3 coding sequence is TGTGCCAGCAGCGCGGGAGGAACCTACAATGAGCAGTTCTTC.